Included here is one T cell receptor (beta chain) sequence, with context. Its matching antigen is unknown. The record originates from a study of CD8 T cells in ankylosing spondylitis. In germline, CDR1 is SEHNR, CDR2 FQNEAQ (reference sequence). The CDR3 totals 14 residues. The germline V and J ends were trimmed by 5 bases and 1 base, with 10 bases remaining between them. Overall study findings and caveats: For ankylosing spondylitis blood, a TCR beta motif of fewer than 10 highly homologous variants appeared characteristic. Reportedly, significant enrichment of disease-linked clones occurred in matched ankylosing spondylitis synovial fluid. Clones linked to the disease showed a CD8+ phenotype. They occurred at relatively low frequencies in peripheral blood.

Libraries for TCR beta were made by quantitative 5'-RACE with molecular barcodes. A single record per CDR3 protein comes from TCRdb applying MiXCR to the 5' RACE reads. The sample includes 450,000 or so distinct CDR3 sequences, 25% to 30% of them seen just once. The sample consisted of blood, either unsorted or a sorted T cell fraction (not recorded which). The V call is TRBV7-9, the J call TRBJ2-3; D ambiguous. This clonotype was sampled from a male donor with ankylosing spondylitis. The CDR3 DNA sequence: TGTGCCAGCAGCCCACTCTCGGGCACAGATACGCAGTATTTT. Translating gives CASSPLSGTDTQYF.